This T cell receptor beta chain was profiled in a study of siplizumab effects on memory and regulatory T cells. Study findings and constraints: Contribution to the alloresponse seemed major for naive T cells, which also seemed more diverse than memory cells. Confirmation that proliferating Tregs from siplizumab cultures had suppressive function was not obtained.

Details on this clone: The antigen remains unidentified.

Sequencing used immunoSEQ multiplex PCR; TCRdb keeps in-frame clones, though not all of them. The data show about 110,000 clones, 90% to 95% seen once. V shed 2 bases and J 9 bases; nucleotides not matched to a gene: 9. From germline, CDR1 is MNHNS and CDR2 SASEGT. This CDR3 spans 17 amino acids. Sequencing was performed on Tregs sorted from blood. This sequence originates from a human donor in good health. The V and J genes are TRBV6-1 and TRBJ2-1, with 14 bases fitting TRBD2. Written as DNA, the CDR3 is TGTGCCAGCAGTGAACCTGGACTAGCGGGGGGACTTGGTGAGCAGTTCTTC. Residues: CASSEPGLAGGLGEQFF.